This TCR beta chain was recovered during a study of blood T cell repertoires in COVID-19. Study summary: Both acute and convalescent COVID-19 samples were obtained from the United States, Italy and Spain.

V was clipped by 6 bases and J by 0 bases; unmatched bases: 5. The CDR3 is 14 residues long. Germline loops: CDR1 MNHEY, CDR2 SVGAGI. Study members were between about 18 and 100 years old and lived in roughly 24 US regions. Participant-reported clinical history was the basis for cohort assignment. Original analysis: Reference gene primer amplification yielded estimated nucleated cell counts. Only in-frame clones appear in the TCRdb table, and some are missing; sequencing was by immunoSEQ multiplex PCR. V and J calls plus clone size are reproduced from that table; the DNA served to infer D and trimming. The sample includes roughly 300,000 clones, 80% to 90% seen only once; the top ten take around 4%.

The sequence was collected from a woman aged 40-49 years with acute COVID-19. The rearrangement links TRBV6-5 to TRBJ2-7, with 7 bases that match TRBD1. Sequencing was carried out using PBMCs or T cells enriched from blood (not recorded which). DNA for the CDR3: TGTGCCAGCAGACGCCGGGACAGCTCCTACGAGCAGTACTTC. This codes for CASRRRDSSYEQYF.